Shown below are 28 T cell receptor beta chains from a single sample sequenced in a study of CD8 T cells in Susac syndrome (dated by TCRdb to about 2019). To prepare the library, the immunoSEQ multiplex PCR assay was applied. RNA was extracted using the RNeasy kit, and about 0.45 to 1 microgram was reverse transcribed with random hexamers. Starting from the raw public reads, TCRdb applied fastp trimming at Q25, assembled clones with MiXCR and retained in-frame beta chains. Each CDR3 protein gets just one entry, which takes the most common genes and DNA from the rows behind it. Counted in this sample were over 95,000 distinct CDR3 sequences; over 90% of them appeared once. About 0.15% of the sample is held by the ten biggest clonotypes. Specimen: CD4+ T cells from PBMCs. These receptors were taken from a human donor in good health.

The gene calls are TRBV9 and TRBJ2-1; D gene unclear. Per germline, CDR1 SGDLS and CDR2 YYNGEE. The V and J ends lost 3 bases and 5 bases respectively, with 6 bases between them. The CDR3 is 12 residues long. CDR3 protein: CASSEIDNEQFF. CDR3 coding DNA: TGTGCCAGCAGCGAAATTGACAATGAGCAGTTCTTC.

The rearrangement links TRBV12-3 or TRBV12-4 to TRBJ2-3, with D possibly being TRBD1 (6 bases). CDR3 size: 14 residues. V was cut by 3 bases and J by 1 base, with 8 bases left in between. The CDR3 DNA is TGTGCCAGCAGTTTCAGGACAGGCACAGATACGCAGTATTTT. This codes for CASSFRTGTDTQYF.

DNA for the CDR3: TGTGCCACCAGCAGAGCCACAGGTCTATACAATGAGCAGTTCTTC. Amino acid sequence: CATSRATGLYNEQFF. The chain is built from TRBV15 and TRBJ2-1; maybe TRBD1 (5 bases). V lost 1 base and J lost 4, with 11 bases in between. This CDR3 region has 15 residues. Germline-derived CDR1 and CDR2 are LNHNV and YYDKDF (reference sequence).

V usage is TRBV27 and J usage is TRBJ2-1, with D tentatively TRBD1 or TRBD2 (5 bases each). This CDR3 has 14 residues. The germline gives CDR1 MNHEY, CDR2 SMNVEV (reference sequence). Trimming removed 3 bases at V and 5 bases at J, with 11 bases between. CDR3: CASSLRGRDNEQFF. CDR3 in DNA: TGTGCCAGCAGTTTGAGGGGCAGAGACAATGAGCAGTTCTTC.

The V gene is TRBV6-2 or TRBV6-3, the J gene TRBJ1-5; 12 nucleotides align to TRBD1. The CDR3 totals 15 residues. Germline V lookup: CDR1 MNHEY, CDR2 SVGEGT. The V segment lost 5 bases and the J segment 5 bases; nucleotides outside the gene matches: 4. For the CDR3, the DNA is TGTGCCAGCAGTCACCGGGACAGGGGGCATCAGCCCCAGCATTTT. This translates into CASSHRDRGHQPQHF.

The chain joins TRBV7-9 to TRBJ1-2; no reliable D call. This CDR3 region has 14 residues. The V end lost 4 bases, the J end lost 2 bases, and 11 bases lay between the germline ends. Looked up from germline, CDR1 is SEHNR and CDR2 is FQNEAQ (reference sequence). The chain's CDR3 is CASSWGGENYGYTF. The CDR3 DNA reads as TGTGCCAGCAGCTGGGGAGGAGAGAACTATGGCTACACCTTC. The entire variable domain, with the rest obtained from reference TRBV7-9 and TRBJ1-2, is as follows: DTGVSQNPRHKITKRGQNVTFRCDPISEHNRLYWYRQTLGQGPEFLTYFQNEAQLEKSRLLSDRFSAERPKGSFSTLEIQRTEQGDSAMYLCASSWGGENYGYTFGSGTRLTVV.

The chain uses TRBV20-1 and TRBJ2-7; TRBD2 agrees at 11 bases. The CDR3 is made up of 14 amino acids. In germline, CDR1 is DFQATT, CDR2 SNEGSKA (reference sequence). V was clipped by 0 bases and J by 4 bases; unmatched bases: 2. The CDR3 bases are TGCAGTGCTAGAGATCCTAGCGGGAGGTACGAGCAGTACTTC. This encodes CSARDPSGRYEQYF.

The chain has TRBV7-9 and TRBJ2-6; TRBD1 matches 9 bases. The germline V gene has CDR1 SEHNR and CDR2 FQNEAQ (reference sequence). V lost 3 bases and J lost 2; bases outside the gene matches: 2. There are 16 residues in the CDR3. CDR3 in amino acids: CASSFGTGTGANVLTF. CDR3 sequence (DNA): TGTGCCAGCAGCTTCGGGACAGGGACTGGGGCCAACGTCCTGACTTTC.

The CDR3 DNA sequence: TGTGCCAGTAGAAAGACTAGCGGGAGCAGCAATGAGCAGTTCTTC. This codes for CASRKTSGSSNEQFF. The V gene is TRBV19, the J gene TRBJ2-1; 12 nucleotides match TRBD2. J was trimmed by 6 bases and V by 6 bases; bases with no gene match: 6. This CDR3 region has 15 residues. The germline V gene encodes CDR1 LNHDA and CDR2 SQIVND (reference sequence).

The CDR3 reads CASFRDGASSYEQYF. In nucleotides, the CDR3 is TGCGCCAGCTTCCGGGACGGGGCGAGCTCCTACGAGCAGTACTTC. The genes are TRBV5-1 and TRBJ2-7, with D perhaps TRBD1 or TRBD2 (5 bases each). This CDR3 is 15 amino acids long. With 7 bases removed from V and 0 bases from J, the gap between germline ends came to 17 bases. Germline-derived CDR1 and CDR2 are SGHRS and YFSETQ.

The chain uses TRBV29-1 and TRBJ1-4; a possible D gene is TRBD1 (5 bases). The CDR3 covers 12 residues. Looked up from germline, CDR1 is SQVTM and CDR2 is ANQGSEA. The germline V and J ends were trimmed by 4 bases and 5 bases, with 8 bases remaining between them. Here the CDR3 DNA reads TGCAGCGTTGCCAGGGACAATGAAAAACTGTTTTTT. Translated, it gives CSVARDNEKLFF.

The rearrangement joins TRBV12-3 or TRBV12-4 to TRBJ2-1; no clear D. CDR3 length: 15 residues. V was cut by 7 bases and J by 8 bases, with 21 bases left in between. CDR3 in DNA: TGTGCCAGCACCGTTGGGTGGTTAGGTTCGGATGAGCAGTTCTTC. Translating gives CASTVGWLGSDEQFF.

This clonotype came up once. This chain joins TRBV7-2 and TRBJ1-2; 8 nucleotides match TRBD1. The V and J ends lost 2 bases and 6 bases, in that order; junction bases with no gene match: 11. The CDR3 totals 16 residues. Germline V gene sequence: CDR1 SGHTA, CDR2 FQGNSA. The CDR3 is CASSLSGQGGWDGYTF. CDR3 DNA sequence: TGTGCCAGCAGCTTATCAGGACAGGGTGGATGGGATGGCTACACCTTC.

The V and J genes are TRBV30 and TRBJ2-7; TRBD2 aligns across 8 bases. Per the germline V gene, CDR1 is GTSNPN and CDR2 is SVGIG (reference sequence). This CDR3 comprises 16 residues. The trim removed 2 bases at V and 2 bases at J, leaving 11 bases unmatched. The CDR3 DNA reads TGTGCCTGGAGTCCCCCCGCCAGCGGGAGCCCCTACGAGCAGTACTTC. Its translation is CAWSPPASGSPYEQYF.

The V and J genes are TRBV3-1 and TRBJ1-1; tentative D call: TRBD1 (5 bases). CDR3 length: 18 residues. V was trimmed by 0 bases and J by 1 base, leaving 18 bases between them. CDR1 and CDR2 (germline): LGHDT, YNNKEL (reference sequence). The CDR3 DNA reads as TGTGCCAGCAGCCAAGATCCACGAAGGCAGGGCGAGAACACTGAAGCTTTCTTT. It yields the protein CASSQDPRRQGENTEAFF.

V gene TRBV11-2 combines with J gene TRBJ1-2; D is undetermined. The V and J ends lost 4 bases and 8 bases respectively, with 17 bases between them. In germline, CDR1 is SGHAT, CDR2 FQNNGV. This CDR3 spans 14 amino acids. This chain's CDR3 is CASSSGGSREGYTF. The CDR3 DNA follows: TGTGCCAGCAGCTCGGGCGGTAGCCGGGAGGGCTACACCTTC.

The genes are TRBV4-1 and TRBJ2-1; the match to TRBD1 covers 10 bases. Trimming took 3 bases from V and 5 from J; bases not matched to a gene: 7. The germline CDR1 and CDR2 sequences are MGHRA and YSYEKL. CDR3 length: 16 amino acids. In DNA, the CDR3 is TGCGCCAGCAGCCACCAGACAGGGGGCATCGACAATGAGCAGTTCTTC. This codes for CASSHQTGGIDNEQFF.

The CDR3 is CASSPGTSSYNEQFF. The CDR3 DNA reads as TGTGCCAGCAGCCCCGGGACTAGCTCCTACAATGAGCAGTTCTTC. The rearrangement links TRBV12-3 or TRBV12-4 to TRBJ2-1, with 8 bases that match TRBD2. The CDR3 contains 15 residues. Trimming took 6 bases from V and 0 from J; bases not matched to a gene: 4.

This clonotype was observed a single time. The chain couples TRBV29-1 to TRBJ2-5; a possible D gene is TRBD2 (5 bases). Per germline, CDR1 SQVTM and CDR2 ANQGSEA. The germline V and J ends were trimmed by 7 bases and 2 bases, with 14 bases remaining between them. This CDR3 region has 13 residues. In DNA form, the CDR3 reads TGCAGCGGGTATCTGGGAGCTCAAGAGACCCAGTACTTC. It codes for CSGYLGAQETQYF.

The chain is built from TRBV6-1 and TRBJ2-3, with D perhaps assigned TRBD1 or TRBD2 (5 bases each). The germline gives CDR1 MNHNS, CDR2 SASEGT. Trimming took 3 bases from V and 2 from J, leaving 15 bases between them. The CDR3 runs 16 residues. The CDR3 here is CASSELSIGTTDTQYF. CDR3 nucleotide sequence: TGTGCCAGCAGTGAGTTATCGATAGGGACCACAGATACGCAGTATTTT.

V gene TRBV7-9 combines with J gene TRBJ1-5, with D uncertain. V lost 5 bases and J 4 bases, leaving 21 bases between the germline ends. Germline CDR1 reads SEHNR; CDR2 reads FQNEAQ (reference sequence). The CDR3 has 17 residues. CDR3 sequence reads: CASSPESSQPGNQPQHF. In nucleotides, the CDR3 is TGTGCCAGCAGCCCAGAGAGCAGCCAACCTGGTAATCAGCCCCAGCATTTT.

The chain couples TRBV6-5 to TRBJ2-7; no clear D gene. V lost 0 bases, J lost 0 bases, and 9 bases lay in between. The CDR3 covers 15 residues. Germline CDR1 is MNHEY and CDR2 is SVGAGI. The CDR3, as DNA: TGTGCCAGCAGTTACTCAGGACGCCTCTCCTACGAGCAGTACTTC. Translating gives CASSYSGRLSYEQYF.

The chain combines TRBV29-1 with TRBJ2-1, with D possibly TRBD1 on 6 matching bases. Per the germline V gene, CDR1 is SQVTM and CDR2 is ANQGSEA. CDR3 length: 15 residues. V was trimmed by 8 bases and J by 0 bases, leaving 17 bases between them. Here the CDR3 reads CSFEGGVSSYNEQFF. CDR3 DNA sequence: TGCAGCTTCGAAGGGGGTGTTAGCTCCTACAATGAGCAGTTCTTC.

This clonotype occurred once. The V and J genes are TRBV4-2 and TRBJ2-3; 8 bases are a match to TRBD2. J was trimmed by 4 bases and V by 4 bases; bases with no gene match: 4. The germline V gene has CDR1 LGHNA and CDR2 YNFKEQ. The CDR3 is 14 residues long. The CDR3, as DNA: TGTGCCAGCAGCCCGGGGGGGTTTGCAGATACGCAGTATTTT. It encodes CASSPGGFADTQYF.

Written as DNA, the CDR3 is TGTGCCAGCAGTGATACTAGCGGGAGGCCTTGGGAGACCCAGTACTTC. As protein: CASSDTSGRPWETQYF. This chain uses TRBV6-2 or TRBV6-3 with TRBJ2-5, with 12 bases aligning to TRBD2. The CDR3 consists of 16 residues. CDR1 is MNHEY, CDR2 SVGEGT, per germline. The J segment lost 5 bases and the V segment lost 5 bases, leaving 9 bases of the junction unmatched.

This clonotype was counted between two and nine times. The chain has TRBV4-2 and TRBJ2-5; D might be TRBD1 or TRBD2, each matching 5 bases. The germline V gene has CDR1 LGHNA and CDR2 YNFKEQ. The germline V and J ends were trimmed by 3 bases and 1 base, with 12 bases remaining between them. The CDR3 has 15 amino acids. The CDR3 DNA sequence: TGTGCCAGCAGCCAGGGGGTGCCGGGCCAAGAGACCCAGTACTTC. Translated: CASSQGVPGQETQYF.

CDR3 protein: CASSITGLKNTGELFF. The CDR3 DNA sequence: TGTGCCAGCAGCATTACAGGGTTGAAAAACACCGGGGAGCTGTTTTTT. The chain is built from TRBV7-2 and TRBJ2-2; a possible D gene is TRBD1 (6 bases). Between the trimmed V and J ends, which lost 5 bases and 2 bases, there was a span of 15 bases. This CDR3 is built from 16 residues. CDR1 and CDR2 from the germline V gene are SGHTA and FQGNSA.

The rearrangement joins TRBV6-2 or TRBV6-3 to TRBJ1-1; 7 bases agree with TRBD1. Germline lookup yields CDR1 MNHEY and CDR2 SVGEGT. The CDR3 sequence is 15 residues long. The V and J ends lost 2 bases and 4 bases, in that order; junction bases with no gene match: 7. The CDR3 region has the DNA TGTGCCAGCAGTTACGGTAGACAGGGTGTCACTGAAGCTTTCTTT. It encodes CASSYGRQGVTEAFF.